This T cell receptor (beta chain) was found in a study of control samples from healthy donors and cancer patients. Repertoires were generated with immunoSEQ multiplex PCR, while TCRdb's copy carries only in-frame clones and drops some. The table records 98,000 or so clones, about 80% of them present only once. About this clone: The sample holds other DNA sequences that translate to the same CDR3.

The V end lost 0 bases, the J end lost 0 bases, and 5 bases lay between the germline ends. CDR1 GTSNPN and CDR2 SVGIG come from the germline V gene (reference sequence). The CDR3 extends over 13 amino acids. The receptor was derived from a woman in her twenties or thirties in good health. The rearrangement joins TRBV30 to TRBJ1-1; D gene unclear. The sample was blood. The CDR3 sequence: CAWSVGMNTEAFF. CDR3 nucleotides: TGTGCCTGGAGTGTAGGGATGAACACTGAAGCTTTCTTT.